One and the same sample provided the 31 T cell receptor beta chains below, sequenced in a study of molecular identifiers for immune sequencing clone quantification. TCRdb ran MiXCR on the PCR reads and lists one entry per CDR3 protein. The sample gives under 600,000 distinct CDR3 sequences, roughly 26% of which show up once; roughly 0.77% is in the top ten. Sequencing used naive CD8+ T cells from blood, with Jurkat cell RNA spiked in. Subset of the sample: FACS-sorted CD8+CD4-CCR7+CD45RA+ naive T cells. Every receptor here comes from a human donor in good health. Some libraries in this study had Jurkat cell RNA spiked in.

The chain carries TRBV7-9 and TRBJ2-1, with TRBD1 matching 8 bases. V shed 5 bases, J shed 2 bases, and the junction held 5 bases outside the gene matches. The germline V gene encodes CDR1 SEHNR and CDR2 FQNEAQ (reference sequence). CDR3 length: 15 amino acids. The DNA for the CDR3 is TGTGCCAGCAGCCCAACGGGACAGGCCTACAATGAGCAGTTCTTC. Its translation is CASSPTGQAYNEQFF.

This clonotype occurred many times. The gene calls are TRBV30 and TRBJ2-3; D remains unclear. V lost 4 bases and J 6 bases, leaving 11 bases between the germline ends. Germline loops: CDR1 GTSNPN, CDR2 SVGIG (reference sequence). The CDR3 contains 12 residues. The CDR3, as DNA: TGTGCCTGGAAAGGGTCGCTGGATACGCAGTATTTT. This sequence encodes CAWKGSLDTQYF.

As for this clonotype: With a much larger clone just one base away, this may be a read error. This chain connects TRBV5-6 to TRBJ2-6; tentative D call: TRBD2 (5 bases). Germline loops: CDR1 SGHDT, CDR2 YYEEEE. This CDR3 contains 18 residues. CDR3 sequence: CASSLAWESYSRANVLTF. The CDR3 DNA reads as TGTGCCAGCAGCTTGGCCTGGGAGTCCTACTCTAGGGCCAACGTCCTGACTTTC.

A remark on this clonotype: One base away lies a much larger clone, so this may be a sequencing read error. The chain combines TRBV7-2 with TRBJ2-7; no firm D call. Per the germline V gene, CDR1 is SGHTA and CDR2 is FQGNSA. CDR3 length: 14 amino acids. The CDR3 DNA reads TGTGCCAGCAGCTACCCCGGCCGAAATTACGCGCAGTACTTC. Protein: CASSYPGRNYAQYF.

This clonotype was counted ten times or more. The rearrangement joins TRBV28 to TRBJ2-3; 11 bases fit TRBD2. CDR1 and CDR2 from the germline V gene are MDHEN and SYDVKM. This CDR3 has 16 residues. V lost 5 bases, J lost 2 bases, and 6 bases stayed unmatched. The CDR3 coding sequence is TGTGCCAGCAGTCCTGGGACTAGCGGACCCACAGATACGCAGTATTTT. Residues: CASSPGTSGPTDTQYF.

The chain uses TRBV4-3 and TRBJ1-2; 10 bases are a match to TRBD1. CDR1 and CDR2 from the germline V gene are LGHNA and YSLEER. V dropped 0 bases and J dropped 4; count of bases not matched to a gene: 5. The CDR3 is made up of 16 amino acids. CDR3 region: CASSQDRQGAGYGYTF. For the CDR3, the DNA is TGCGCCAGCAGCCAAGATAGACAGGGGGCCGGCTATGGCTACACCTTC.

This sequence joins TRBV24-1 and TRBJ2-1, with TRBD2 as a possible D gene (6 bases). This CDR3 is 11 amino acids long. The germline CDR1 and CDR2 sequences are KGHDR and SFDVKD. Deletions cut 12 bases from V and 9 bases from J, with 14 bases between. The CDR3 DNA reads as TGTGCCCGCGGTAAAGCGGGTGAGCAGTTCTTC. Translated: CARGKAGEQFF.

This clonotype showed up many times. This sequence joins TRBV11-2 and TRBJ2-1; D ambiguous. This CDR3 has 15 residues. Trimming stripped 6 bases from V and 0 bases from J, with 12 bases between. The germline V gene has CDR1 SGHAT and CDR2 FQNNGV. The CDR3 DNA is TGTGCCAGCAGTACTACCCGGAGCTCCTACAATGAGCAGTTCTTC. It codes for CASSTTRSSYNEQFF. The full variable domain, with the rest looked up from reference TRBV11-2 and TRBJ2-1, is EAGVAQSPRYKIIEKRQSVAFWCNPISGHATLYWYQQILGQGPKLLIQFQNNGVVDDSQLPKDRFSAERLKGVDSTLKIQPAKLEDSAVYLCASSTTRSSYNEQFFGPGTRLTVL.

As for this clonotype: Since a much larger clone is just one base distant, this may be a read error. The J gene is TRBJ2-7, the V gene TRBV7-9; D unclear. CDR3 length equals 14 residues. Germline CDR1 is SEHNR and CDR2 is FQNEAQ (reference sequence). CDR3: CASSPTSSSFEQYF. CDR3 coding DNA: TGTGCCAGCAGCCCCACAAGTAGCTCCTTCGAGCAGTACTTC.

This clonotype was counted only a few times. CDR3 sequence: CASSERQGASPTDTQYF. The CDR3 DNA reads TGTGCCAGCAGTGAGAGACAGGGGGCATCCCCCACAGATACGCAGTATTTT. V gene TRBV6-2 or TRBV6-3 combines with J gene TRBJ2-3, with 10 bases that match TRBD1. The CDR3 covers 17 residues. Germline values: CDR1 MNHEY, CDR2 SVGEGT. J gave up 2 bases and V 5 bases, and 10 bases lay outside the gene matches.

This clonotype was counted only a few times. The chain employs TRBV6-1 and TRBJ1-1; possible D gene TRBD1, 6 bases. In germline, CDR1 is MNHNS, CDR2 SASEGT. The V end lost 0 bases, the J end lost 7 bases, and 12 bases lay between the germline ends. This CDR3 has 14 amino acids. For the CDR3, the DNA is TGTGCCAGCAGTGAAGCAAGGGGACAACTTGAAGCTTTCTTT. It encodes CASSEARGQLEAFF.

V is TRBV7-6 and J is TRBJ1-4; weak D call: TRBD1 (6 bases). Germline loops: CDR1 SGHVS, CDR2 FNYEAQ. CDR3 size: 16 residues. The V and J ends lost 5 bases and 5 bases respectively, with 18 bases between them. CDR3 in amino acids: CASSAGGLGTNEKLFF. The CDR3 DNA follows: TGTGCCAGCAGCGCCGGGGGGCTGGGGACCAATGAAAAACTGTTTTTT.

The V gene is TRBV6-6, the J gene TRBJ2-3, with 10 bases that match TRBD2. V shed 2 bases, J shed 4 bases, and the junction held 3 bases outside the gene matches. Per germline, CDR1 MNHNY and CDR2 SVGAGI (reference sequence). This CDR3 spans 15 amino acids. The CDR3 region is CASSYGAGGADTQYF. CDR3 nucleotides: TGTGCCAGCAGTTACGGAGCGGGGGGGGCAGATACGCAGTATTTT.

The chain joins TRBV7-3 to TRBJ2-3, with 10 bases fitting TRBD1. CDR1 is SGHTA and CDR2 is FQGTGA in the germline V gene. The CDR3 spans 16 residues. The J segment lost 4 bases and the V segment lost 5 bases, leaving 9 bases of the junction unmatched. The CDR3 nucleotides read TGTGCCAGCAGCCCCACGGGACAGGGGTTTCCAGATACGCAGTATTTT. Translating gives CASSPTGQGFPDTQYF.

This clonotype was detected once. This may be a read error, as it is one base from a much larger clone. The chain is built from TRBV4-1 and TRBJ2-6; no definite D call. The CDR3 spans 15 residues. Per the germline V gene, CDR1 is MGHRA and CDR2 is YSYEKL. CDR3 in DNA: TGCGTCAGCAGACTGACATCCTCTGGGGCCAACGTCCTGACTTTC. Translated: CVSRLTSSGANVLTF.

Of note for this clonotype: The conserved closing phenylalanine or tryptophan is absent in this CDR3, likely reflecting a read error. The chain combines TRBV14 with TRBJ2-7, with a possible D match to TRBD2 (6 bases). The CDR3 runs to 14 residues. Trimming took 5 bases from V and 1 from J, leaving 12 bases between them. In germline, CDR1 is SGHDN, CDR2 FVKESK. DNA of the CDR3: TGTGCCAGCAGCTTAGTCGGAGGGTCCTACGAGCAGTACTAC. It specifies CASSLVGGSYEQYY.

This clonotype was detected only once. In DNA, the CDR3 is TGTGCCAGTAGTATGAGCGGGAGTGCCTACAATGAGCAGTTCTTC. Residues: CASSMSGSAYNEQFF. The rearrangement links TRBV19 to TRBJ2-1; 8 positions match TRBD2. The CDR3 has 15 amino acids. The germline V gene has CDR1 LNHDA and CDR2 SQIVND (reference sequence). V shed 3 bases, J shed 2 bases, and the junction held 3 bases outside the gene matches.

In this sample, this clonotype turned up a few times. The V and J genes are TRBV12-3 or TRBV12-4 and TRBJ2-2, with 13 bases aligning to TRBD2. There are 16 residues in the CDR3. Unmatched junction bases numbered 5, after V lost 6 bases and J lost 4 bases. The CDR3 protein is CASRRTSGGFTGELFF. CDR3 sequence (DNA): TGTGCCAGCAGGAGGACTAGCGGGGGCTTCACCGGGGAGCTGTTTTTT.

The V gene is TRBV3-1, the J gene TRBJ2-5; D ambiguous. From germline, CDR1 is LGHDT and CDR2 YNNKEL (reference sequence). Trimming removed 4 bases from V and 5 bases from J, with 20 bases in between. The CDR3 is 16 amino acids. As DNA, the CDR3 is TGTGCCAGCAGCCCCCCCCCCCCGGAGTCCCCCGAGACCCAGTACTTC. This gives the protein CASSPPPPESPETQYF.

The rearrangement joins TRBV20-1 to TRBJ2-7; D is undetermined. V dropped 6 bases and J dropped 0 bases, with 15 bases sitting between them. The CDR3 length is 14 residues. The V gene's germline CDR1 is DFQATT and CDR2 SNEGSKA (reference sequence). This CDR3 reads CSARGSTPSYEQYF. CDR3 DNA sequence: TGCAGTGCCCGTGGGTCTACTCCCTCCTACGAGCAGTACTTC.

This clonotype was counted many times. V usage is TRBV29-1 and J usage is TRBJ2-3, with unresolved D. Per germline, CDR1 SQVTM and CDR2 ANQGSEA. V was shortened by 3 bases and J by 4 bases, with 17 bases between the two germline ends. This CDR3 has 15 amino acids. The CDR3 sequence: CSVDGLPRRADTQYF. For the CDR3, the DNA is TGCAGCGTTGACGGGCTCCCCCGGCGCGCAGATACGCAGTATTTT.

This clonotype came up a few times. V usage is TRBV3-1 and J usage is TRBJ2-3, with D unclear. The CDR3 contains 15 residues. From germline, CDR1 is LGHDT and CDR2 YNNKEL (reference sequence). The V end was cut by 1 base, the J end by 3 bases, with 11 bases between. The CDR3: CASSQGLRSTDTQYF. CDR3 nucleotides: TGTGCCAGCAGCCAAGGTCTTCGGTCAACAGATACGCAGTATTTT.

The V gene is TRBV19, the J gene TRBJ2-3; possible D gene TRBD1, 6 bases. The germline gives CDR1 LNHDA, CDR2 SQIVND (reference sequence). This CDR3 spans 14 amino acids. The V end lost 5 bases, the J end lost 3 bases, and 12 bases lay between the germline ends. CDR3 coding DNA: TGTGCCAGTAGTTACAGGGAAGAAACAGATACGCAGTATTTT. Its translation is CASSYREETDTQYF.

The gene calls are TRBV5-6 and TRBJ2-5; no firm D call. Trimming left V 1 base short and J 3 bases short, with 7 bases between. CDR3 size: 13 residues. Germline V CDR1 and CDR2: SGHDT, YYEEEE. In DNA form, the CDR3 reads TGTGCCAGCAGCTTGAGGCATGAAGAGACCCAGTACTTC. This encodes CASSLRHEETQYF. Full variable domain (missing parts from reference TRBV5-6 and TRBJ2-5): DAGVTQSPTHLIKTRGQQVTLRCSPKSGHDTVSWYQQALGQGPQFIFQYYEEEERQRGNFPDRFSGHQFPNYSSELNVNALLLGDSALYLCASSLRHEETQYFGPGTRLLVL.

This clonotype was observed many times. The chain couples TRBV28 to TRBJ2-4; D is uncertain. Trimming took off 3 bases at V and 0 bases at J, with 12 bases between the two ends. Looked up from germline, CDR1 is MDHEN and CDR2 is SYDVKM. This CDR3 is 16 amino acids long. The CDR3 bases are TGTGCCAGCAGTTTCAGACTTTCGTTAGCCAAAAACATTCAGTACTTC. This translates into CASSFRLSLAKNIQYF.

This chain links TRBV5-6 with TRBJ2-3; 14 bases align to TRBD2. Trimming at V came to 2 bases and at J to 2 bases, leaving 13 bases not matched to a gene. Germline V gene sequence: CDR1 SGHDT, CDR2 YYEEEE. The CDR3 consists of 20 residues. CDR3 DNA sequence: TGTGCCAGCAGCTTAAGATCGCCGGGACTAGCGGGAGCGTTCACAGATACGCAGTATTTT. It codes for CASSLRSPGLAGAFTDTQYF. Based on the CDR3 plus reference TRBV5-6 and TRBJ2-3, the full variable domain is DAGVTQSPTHLIKTRGQQVTLRCSPKSGHDTVSWYQQALGQGPQFIFQYYEEEERQRGNFPDRFSGHQFPNYSSELNVNALLLGDSALYLCASSLRSPGLAGAFTDTQYFGPGTRLTVL.

This clonotype has ten or more counts. CDR3 protein: CASSLGYRVSRDTQYF. CDR3 coding DNA: TGTGCCAGCAGCTTAGGATATAGGGTCAGCCGAGATACGCAGTATTTT. The chain joins TRBV11-2 to TRBJ2-3; no clear D gene. The V end lost 1 base, the J end lost 5 bases, and 16 bases lay between the germline ends. The CDR3 is 16 residues long. Germline V gives CDR1 SGHAT, CDR2 FQNNGV.

This clonotype was counted a few times. The chain is built from TRBV14 and TRBJ2-3, with D possibly TRBD1 on 6 matching bases. The V gene's germline CDR1 is SGHDN and CDR2 FVKESK. Trimming cost V 0 bases and J 6 bases, with 13 bases left between them. The length of the CDR3 is 15 residues. CDR3 nucleotide sequence: TGTGCCAGCAGCCAAGATCAGCACAGGGACGATACGCAGTATTTT. This sequence encodes CASSQDQHRDDTQYF. The full variable domain, completed using reference TRBV14 and TRBJ2-3, is EAGVTQFPSHSVIEKGQTVTLRCDPISGHDNLYWYRRVMGKEIKFLLHFVKESKQDESGMPNNRFLAERTGGTYSTLKVQPAELEDSGVYFCASSQDQHRDDTQYFGPGTRLTVL.

This clonotype has a handful of counts. The chain joins TRBV11-2 to TRBJ1-1, with a weak D call TRBD1 (5 bases). Germline-derived CDR1 and CDR2 are SGHAT and FQNNGV. Trimming pared 4 bases from V and 4 bases from J, leaving 16 bases between. CDR3 length: 15 amino acids. CDR3 sequence: CASSSNSRAGTEAFF. CDR3 coding DNA: TGTGCCAGCAGCTCTAACTCCAGGGCAGGCACTGAAGCTTTCTTT.

Details on this clonotype: It may be a read error: a sequence one base away is much more abundant. Because it lacks the conserved phenylalanine or tryptophan at the end, this CDR3 is likely a read error. Here the CDR3 DNA reads TGTGCCAGCAGGACAATATTAACAGGGACTGAAGCTTTCCTT. Protein: CASRTILTGTEAFL. The chain has TRBV27 and TRBJ1-1, with D possibly being TRBD1 (6 bases). CDR1 is MNHEY and CDR2 is SMNVEV in the germline V gene (reference sequence). V lost 6 bases and J 5 bases, leaving 16 bases between the germline ends. The CDR3 covers 14 residues.

The chain has TRBV6-2 or TRBV6-3 and TRBJ2-1; TRBD1 is a possible D gene (6 bases). V lost 5 bases and J 3 bases, leaving 14 bases between the germline ends. Germline V gene sequence: CDR1 MNHEY, CDR2 SVGEGT. The CDR3 extends over 15 amino acids. CDR3: CASSGLRTVYNEQFF. DNA for the CDR3: TGTGCCAGCAGTGGTCTTCGGACAGTCTACAATGAGCAGTTCTTC.